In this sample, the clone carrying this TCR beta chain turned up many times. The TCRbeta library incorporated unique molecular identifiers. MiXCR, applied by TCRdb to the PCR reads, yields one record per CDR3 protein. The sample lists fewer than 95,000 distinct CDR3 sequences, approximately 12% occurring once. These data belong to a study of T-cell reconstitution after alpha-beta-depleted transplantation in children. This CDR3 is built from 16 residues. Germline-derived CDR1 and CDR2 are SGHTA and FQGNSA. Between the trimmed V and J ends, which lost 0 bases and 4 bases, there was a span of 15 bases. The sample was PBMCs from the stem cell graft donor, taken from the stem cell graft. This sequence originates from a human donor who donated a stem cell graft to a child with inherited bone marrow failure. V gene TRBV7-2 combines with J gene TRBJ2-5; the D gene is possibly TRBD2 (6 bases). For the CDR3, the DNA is TGTGCCAGCAGCTTAGCTGCGACTAGAGGAGGAGAGACCCAGTACTTC. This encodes CASSLAATRGGETQYF.